The 30 T cell receptor beta chains listed next were all sequenced from one sample in a study of blood T cell repertoires in COVID-19. This table comes from immunoSEQ multiplex PCR, and its TCRdb copy is limited to in-frame clones, with some not included. The sample shows more than 80,000 clones, about 79% of them seen only once. Material for sequencing was peripheral blood. The receptors derive from an older man with COVID-19, enrolled during active disease.

This clone was found once. The chain combines TRBV9 with TRBJ2-1; 8 bases agree with TRBD1. The germline V gene has CDR1 SGDLS and CDR2 YYNGEE. CDR3 length: 15 amino acids. The J segment lost 4 bases and the V segment lost 2 bases, leaving 5 bases of the junction unmatched. CDR3: CASSVDGTGYNEQFF. Written as DNA, the CDR3 is TGTGCCAGCAGCGTCGATGGGACAGGATACAATGAGCAGTTCTTC.

DNA of the CDR3: TGTGCCAGCAGTTCCCCTAGCGGGAGCGTTACCTACGAGCAGTACTTC. Encoded protein: CASSSPSGSVTYEQYF. The chain joins TRBV28 to TRBJ2-7, with 10 nucleotides matching TRBD2. This CDR3 has 16 residues. Trimming cost V 4 bases and J 2 bases; bases outside gene matches: 8. Germline values: CDR1 MDHEN, CDR2 SYDVKM.

This chain links TRBV11-2 with TRBJ2-7; 7 bases match TRBD1. There are 15 residues in the CDR3. Germline loops: CDR1 SGHAT, CDR2 FQNNGV. Losses at the gene ends were 1 base for V and 5 bases for J; bases not matched to a gene: 8. The CDR3: CASSLGGTVGNEQYF. In DNA, the CDR3 is TGTGCCAGCAGCTTAGGAGGGACAGTCGGCAACGAGCAGTACTTC. The whole variable domain, remainder taken from reference TRBV11-2 and TRBJ2-7, is EAGVAQSPRYKIIEKRQSVAFWCNPISGHATLYWYQQILGQGPKLLIQFQNNGVVDDSQLPKDRFSAERLKGVDSTLKIQPAKLEDSAVYLCASSLGGTVGNEQYFGPGTRLTVT.

The chain has TRBV5-1 and TRBJ2-1; tentatively, D is TRBD2 (6 bases). V lost 0 bases and J lost 4, with 14 bases in between. The CDR3 length is 16 residues. Germline assignment: CDR1 SGHRS and CDR2 YFSETQ. Here the CDR3 DNA reads TGCGCCAGCAGCTTGGCTCCACCCGGGGGATACAATGAGCAGTTCTTC. This codes for CASSLAPPGGYNEQFF. The whole variable domain, remainder taken from reference TRBV5-1 and TRBJ2-1, is KAGVTQTPRYLIKTRGQQVTLSCSPISGHRSVSWYQQTPGQGLQFLFEYFSETQRNKGNFPGRFSGRQFSNSRSEMNVSTLELGDSALYLCASSLAPPGGYNEQFFGPGTRLTVL.

The chain has TRBV28 and TRBJ2-1; tentatively, D is TRBD1 (6 bases). The V end lost 3 bases, the J end lost 3 bases, and 9 bases lay between the germline ends. The germline gives CDR1 MDHEN, CDR2 SYDVKM. CDR3 length equals 14 residues. Here the CDR3 reads CASSFPGDYNEQFF. The CDR3 nucleotides are TGTGCCAGCAGTTTCCCAGGGGACTACAATGAGCAGTTCTTC.

The chain carries TRBV2 and TRBJ2-2; 10 positions agree with TRBD2. The CDR3 covers 15 residues. Germline V gene data show CDR1 as SNHLY and CDR2 as FYNNEI. With V trimmed by 6 bases and J by 6 bases, 7 bases remained unmatched. The CDR3 DNA reads TGTGCCAGCAGGGGGCTAGCGGGAGTATCCGGGGAGCTGTTTTTT. Translating it yields CASRGLAGVSGELFF.

This clone was observed a handful of times. The rearrangement links TRBV28 to TRBJ1-2; 8 bases line up with TRBD1. Germline V gene data show CDR1 as MDHEN and CDR2 as SYDVKM. V was clipped by 5 bases and J by 4 bases; unmatched bases: 12. The CDR3 consists of 16 residues. CDR3 DNA: TGTGCCAGCAGTCTAACGCAGGGGGCGCTGGGCTATGGCTACACCTTC. It specifies CASSLTQGALGYGYTF.

The genes are TRBV5-1 and TRBJ1-2; possibly TRBD1 for D (5 bases). Trimming took off 0 bases at V and 8 bases at J, with 11 bases between the two ends. CDR1 SGHRS and CDR2 YFSETQ come from the germline V gene. CDR3 size: 13 residues. Here the CDR3 DNA reads TGCGCCAGCAGCTTGGGACAGAACTTCGGCTACACCTTC. Translating gives CASSLGQNFGYTF.

This clone showed up just once. The rearrangement joins TRBV9 to TRBJ2-7; the match to TRBD2 covers 8 bases. From germline, CDR1 is SGDLS and CDR2 YYNGEE. CDR3 size: 15 residues. V was pared by 2 bases and J by 0 bases, with 4 bases of the junction left unmatched. This CDR3 reads CASSVTSGPSYEQYF. CDR3 bases: TGTGCCAGCAGCGTTACTAGCGGACCCTCCTACGAGCAGTACTTC.

The CDR3 DNA follows: TGTGCCATAGGGACAGGGAATCAGCCCCAGCATTTT. Translating gives CAIGTGNQPQHF. The chain couples TRBV10-3 to TRBJ1-5, with 9 positions matching TRBD1. This CDR3 comprises 12 residues. Trimming at V came to 9 bases and at J to 4 bases, leaving 1 base not matched to a gene. Germline V gene data show CDR1 as ENHRY and CDR2 as SYGVKD.

V is TRBV18 and J is TRBJ1-5; D is unclear. Germline CDR1 KGHSH, CDR2 LQKENI. CDR3 length: 13 amino acids. Trimming cost V 6 bases and J 2 bases, with 8 bases left between them. The CDR3: CASSPQGNQPQHF. The CDR3 DNA follows: TGTGCCAGCTCCCCCCAGGGCAATCAGCCCCAGCATTTT.

The chain has TRBV25-1 and TRBJ1-5, with D possibly matching TRBD1 (6 bases). The germline V gene encodes CDR1 MGHDK and CDR2 SYGVNS. The CDR3 has 14 residues. The chain's CDR3 is CDRECRQAHQPQHF. The CDR3 DNA is TGTGACCGAGAGTGTCGACAGGCACATCAGCCCCAGCATTTT.

The chain combines TRBV12-5 with TRBJ2-2, with a possible D match to TRBD1 (5 bases). Germline V gene sequence: CDR1 LGHNT, CDR2 FRNRAP. The germline V and J ends were trimmed by 3 bases and 6 bases, with 26 bases remaining between them. The CDR3 consists of 19 residues. This CDR3 reads CASGFSRSQAEQGAGELFF. The DNA for the CDR3 is TGTGCTAGTGGTTTCAGCCGTAGTCAGGCGGAGCAAGGGGCCGGGGAGCTGTTTTTT.

V usage is TRBV19 and J usage is TRBJ2-5; 13 bases match TRBD2. Germline lookup yields CDR1 LNHDA and CDR2 SQIVND (reference sequence). The J segment lost 5 bases and the V segment lost 4 bases, leaving 13 bases of the junction unmatched. The CDR3 is made up of 18 amino acids. Here the CDR3 reads CASSRGTSGKAGGETQYF. The CDR3 DNA reads TGTGCCAGTAGTAGAGGGACTAGCGGGAAGGCCGGGGGCGAGACCCAGTACTTC. Based on the CDR3 plus reference TRBV19 and TRBJ2-5, the full variable domain is DGGITQSPKYLFRKEGQNVTLSCEQNLNHDAMYWYRQDPGQGLRLIYYSQIVNDFQKGDIAEGYSVSREKKESFPLTVTSAQKNPTAFYLCASSRGTSGKAGGETQYFGPGTRLLVL.

The chain has TRBV9 and TRBJ2-1; no firm D call. Germline assignment: CDR1 SGDLS and CDR2 YYNGEE. The V end was cut by 3 bases, the J end by 3 bases, with 4 bases between. This CDR3 has 12 amino acids. The DNA for the CDR3 is TGTGCCAGCAGCGCCTACTACAATGAGCAGTTCTTC. It codes for CASSAYYNEQFF.

The CDR3, as DNA: TGTGCCAGCAGTGTTTTTGGGAGACTAGCGGGGGACAATGAGCAGTTCTTC. This encodes CASSVFGRLAGDNEQFF. This chain links TRBV2 with TRBJ2-1; 12 nucleotides line up with TRBD2. The CDR3 consists of 17 residues. Looked up from germline, CDR1 is SNHLY and CDR2 is FYNNEI. V dropped 4 bases and J dropped 5; count of bases not matched to a gene: 9.

J is TRBJ2-1 and V is TRBV24-1; the D gene is possibly TRBD1 (6 bases). The CDR3 has 15 residues. Germline CDR1 is KGHDR and CDR2 is SFDVKD. V lost 6 bases, J lost 5 bases, and 16 bases lay in between. CDR3 sequence (DNA): TGTGCCACCAGTACCGCCGGGACACGGAACAATGAGCAGTTCTTC. Its protein is CATSTAGTRNNEQFF.

The V and J genes are TRBV5-1 and TRBJ2-2, with a tentative D call TRBD1 (6 bases). The germline V gene encodes CDR1 SGHRS and CDR2 YFSETQ. The length of the CDR3 is 17 residues. V was trimmed by 0 bases and J by 1 base, leaving 13 bases between them. CDR3 sequence reads: CASSLEDGTLNTGELFF. Written as DNA, the CDR3 is TGCGCCAGCAGCTTGGAGGATGGGACATTGAACACCGGGGAGCTGTTTTTT.

V and J are TRBV29-1 and TRBJ2-7; 7 bases are a match to TRBD1. Germline CDR1 reads SQVTM; CDR2 reads ANQGSEA. With 4 bases clipped from V and 4 bases from J, the junction kept 7 bases outside the gene matches. This CDR3 spans 13 amino acids. The CDR3 reads CSVGFRGSYEQYF. The CDR3 bases are TGCAGCGTTGGATTCAGGGGGTCGTACGAGCAGTACTTC.

This chain joins TRBV6-5 and TRBJ2-7; no reliable D call. Trimming took off 2 bases at V and 2 bases at J, with 10 bases between the two ends. Germline assignment: CDR1 MNHEY and CDR2 SVGAGI. The length of the CDR3 is 14 residues. CDR3 sequence (DNA): TGTGCCAGCAGTTACCATCGGCAGGCCTACGAGCAGTACTTC. Protein product: CASSYHRQAYEQYF.

This clone was seen only a few times. The rearrangement uses TRBV29-1 and TRBJ1-5; tentative D call: TRBD1 (5 bases). V was shortened by 3 bases and J by 1 base, with 7 bases between the two germline ends. Germline V gene data show CDR1 as SQVTM and CDR2 as ANQGSEA. This CDR3 comprises 13 residues. In nucleotides, the CDR3 is TGCAGCGTTGAGGGGGGAAGCAATCAGCCCCAGCATTTT. Its protein product is CSVEGGSNQPQHF.

This chain links TRBV19 with TRBJ1-4; 9 positions match TRBD1. Germline CDR1 reads LNHDA; CDR2 reads SQIVND (reference sequence). The CDR3 extends over 16 amino acids. V shed 4 bases, J shed 8 bases, and the junction held 11 bases outside the gene matches. CDR3 residues: CASSRTDRGFPEKLFF. The CDR3 DNA follows: TGTGCCAGTAGTAGGACGGACAGGGGCTTTCCCGAAAAACTGTTTTTT.

The J gene is TRBJ2-7, the V gene TRBV28, with D possibly TRBD2 on 5 matching bases. Germline assignment: CDR1 MDHEN and CDR2 SYDVKM. Deletions cut 3 bases from V and 3 bases from J, with 12 bases between. CDR3 length equals 14 residues. The DNA of the CDR3 is TGTGCCAGCAGTTTCGGGGAAAATATCTACGAGCAGTACTTC. Translation gives CASSFGENIYEQYF.

The V and J genes are TRBV12-1 and TRBJ2-1; TRBD2 is the table's D call, not checked against the DNA. TRBV12-1 is given as a pseudogene. This CDR3 has 14 residues. The CDR3 sequence is CASSFVTSADEQFF. DNA for the CDR3: TGTGCCAGCAGCTTTGTGACTAGCGCGGATGAGCAGTTCTTC.

The V call is TRBV5-5, the J call TRBJ2-3, with 7 bases identical to TRBD1. The germline V gene has CDR1 SGHKS and CDR2 YYEKEE (reference sequence). This CDR3 contains 16 residues. The V and J ends lost 3 bases and 0 bases, in that order; junction bases with no gene match: 7. CDR3 sequence reads: CASSSIGTVSTDTQYF. CDR3 nucleotides: TGTGCCAGCAGCTCGATTGGGACAGTTAGCACAGATACGCAGTATTTT.

The chain joins TRBV28 to TRBJ2-5; 12 nucleotides agree with TRBD2. This CDR3 has 15 amino acids. Looked up from germline, CDR1 is MDHEN and CDR2 is SYDVKM. Trimming at V came to 6 bases and at J to 4 bases, leaving 6 bases not matched to a gene. The CDR3 here is CASRRLAGEGETQYF. For the CDR3, the DNA is TGTGCCAGCAGACGACTAGCGGGGGAGGGAGAGACCCAGTACTTC. The full variable domain, in which reference TRBV28 and TRBJ2-5 provide the parts outside the CDR3, is DVKVTQSSRYLVKRTGEKVFLECVQDMDHENMFWYRQDPGLGLRLIYFSYDVKMKEKGDIPEGYSVSREKKERFSLILESASTNQTSMYLCASRRLAGEGETQYFGPGTRLLVL.

The V call is TRBV28, the J call TRBJ1-5, with D perhaps TRBD1 (5 bases). The V end lost 0 bases, the J end lost 4 bases, and 13 bases lay between the germline ends. This CDR3 region has 16 residues. The germline CDR1 and CDR2 sequences are MDHEN and SYDVKM. Here the CDR3 DNA reads TGTGCCAGCAGTTTATGGGGCCAGGGAGGGAATCAGCCCCAGCATTTT. This translates into CASSLWGQGGNQPQHF.

V and J are TRBV13 and TRBJ2-7; 9 bases are shared with TRBD2. The CDR3 spans 14 residues. The V and J ends lost 4 bases and 6 bases, in that order; junction bases with no gene match: 7. Germline V gene sequence: CDR1 PRHDT, CDR2 FYEKMQ (reference sequence). The CDR3 spells CASSYSSGKGEQYF. The CDR3, as DNA: TGTGCCAGCAGCTACTCTAGCGGGAAGGGCGAGCAGTACTTC. Filled out from reference TRBV13 and TRBJ2-7, the complete variable domain reads AAGVIQSPRHLIKEKRETATLKCYPIPRHDTVYWYQQGPGQDPQFLISFYEKMQSDKGSIPDRFSAQQFSDYHSELNMSSLELGDSALYFCASSYSSGKGEQYFGPGTRLTVT.

This clone was observed a handful of times. CDR3 sequence: CASSPQQGNQPQHF. In DNA form, the CDR3 reads TGTGCCAGCAGCCCCCAACAGGGCAATCAGCCCCAGCATTTT. V gene TRBV6-6 combines with J gene TRBJ1-5; TRBD1 is a possible D gene (5 bases). Looked up from germline, CDR1 is MNHNY and CDR2 is SVGAGI (reference sequence). The CDR3 length is 14 residues. V shed 6 bases and J shed 2 bases, with 11 bases lying between them.

This clone was observed a few times. The chain combines TRBV3-1 (or the pseudogene TRBV3-2) with TRBJ1-6, with 9 bases lining up with TRBD1. Germline V CDR1 and CDR2: LGHDT, YNNKEL (reference sequence). The CDR3 runs 19 residues. After removal of 6 bases from V and 6 bases from J, the junction contained 18 bases not matched to a gene. The CDR3 bases are TGTGCCAGCAGTCGAACAAGCGGGACAGGGAACGTTATTAATTCACCCCTCCACTTT. The encoded protein is CASSRTSGTGNVINSPLHF.